The 25 T cell receptor beta chains given below trace back to one sample, sequenced in a study of vaccination and CD4 T cells after COVID-19. This sample's time point: late sampling 161 to 241 days after vaccination in a few convalescent patients. Using its own MiXCR run on the PCR reads, TCRdb lists one record per CDR3 protein. The data contain around 37,000 distinct CDR3 sequences, around 39% of them singletons. The starting material was CD4+ T cells from blood, obtained about 7 months after SARS-CoV-2 vaccination. These receptors were collected from a human donor who had recovered from COVID-19.

This clonotype has a handful of counts. CDR3: CASSPSLGERYGYTF. DNA of the CDR3: TGCGCCAGCAGCCCCAGCCTTGGAGAACGGTATGGCTACACCTTC. The chain carries TRBV4-1 and TRBJ1-2; D ambiguous. Trimming cost V 4 bases and J 5 bases, with 17 bases left between them. This CDR3 spans 15 amino acids. Germline-derived CDR1 and CDR2 are MGHRA and YSYEKL.

V is TRBV2 and J is TRBJ1-1; D remains unclear. This CDR3 has 14 residues. The germline gives CDR1 SNHLY, CDR2 FYNNEI. With 8 bases removed from V and 1 base from J, the gap between germline ends came to 14 bases. The CDR3 spells CASRIIAGNTEAFF. The CDR3 bases are TGTGCCAGCCGCATAATCGCAGGGAACACTGAAGCTTTCTTT.

The J gene is TRBJ1-2, the V gene TRBV28; perhaps TRBD1 as D (6 bases). V lost 0 bases and J 3 bases, leaving 14 bases between the germline ends. CDR3 length: 16 residues. The germline V gene encodes CDR1 MDHEN and CDR2 SYDVKM. The CDR3 DNA sequence: TGTGCCAGCAGTTTATGGGGTGGGGGGCAAGACTATGGCTACACCTTC. It translates to CASSLWGGGQDYGYTF.

In its sample, this clonotype was seen a few times. In DNA, the CDR3 is TGTGCCAGCAGCTCAATTGATCGGGAGGGACAGCCCCAGCATTTT. It specifies CASSSIDREGQPQHF. The chain has TRBV7-9 and TRBJ1-5; D remains ambiguous. Germline loops: CDR1 SEHNR, CDR2 FQNEAQ (reference sequence). Trimming pared 4 bases from V and 7 bases from J, leaving 17 bases between. This CDR3 comprises 15 residues.

The J gene is TRBJ1-1, the V gene TRBV6-5; D uncertain. V was cut by 0 bases and J by 1 base, with 6 bases left in between. Looked up from germline, CDR1 is MNHEY and CDR2 is SVGAGI. The CDR3 is 14 residues long. The CDR3 sequence is CASSYSQANTEAFF. Here the CDR3 DNA reads TGTGCCAGCAGTTACTCGCAGGCGAACACTGAAGCTTTCTTT.

The rearrangement joins TRBV7-9 to TRBJ2-5, with D unclear. CDR1 SEHNR and CDR2 FQNEAQ come from the germline V gene (reference sequence). The CDR3 is made up of 15 amino acids. Between the trimmed V and J ends, which lost 1 base and 5 bases, there was a span of 14 bases. The CDR3 here is CASSLGSDGRETQYF. The CDR3 DNA reads TGTGCCAGCAGCTTAGGTTCTGACGGGCGGGAGACCCAGTACTTC.

This sequence joins TRBV7-2 and TRBJ2-7; a weak D match, TRBD2 (6 bases). The CDR3 loop spans 15 amino acids. V dropped 5 bases and J dropped 1 base, with 15 bases sitting between them. Germline V CDR1 and CDR2: SGHTA, FQGNSA. The CDR3 protein is CASSPFAGFSYEQYF. CDR3 coding DNA: TGTGCCAGCAGCCCCTTCGCGGGATTTTCCTACGAGCAGTACTTC. Supplemented by reference TRBV7-2 and TRBJ2-7, the full variable domain reads GAGVSQSPSNKVTEKGKDVELRCDPISGHTALYWYRQSLGQGLEFLIYFQGNSAPDKSGLPSDRFSAERTGGSVSTLTIQRTQQEDSAVYLCASSPFAGFSYEQYFGPGTRLTVT.

The gene calls are TRBV7-9 and TRBJ2-5, with TRBD1 as a possible D gene (6 bases). Germline CDR1 and CDR2: SEHNR and FQNEAQ (reference sequence). The CDR3 consists of 17 residues. Trimming took off 5 bases at V and 1 base at J, with 20 bases between the two ends. The CDR3 is CASSAPILDRPQETQYF. The CDR3 nucleotides are TGTGCCAGCAGCGCCCCTATTCTTGACAGGCCCCAAGAGACCCAGTACTTC.

This chain uses TRBV28 with TRBJ2-2; D is possibly TRBD2 (6 bases). CDR3 size: 14 residues. Trimming shortened V by 6 bases and J by 2 bases, and 10 bases separated the two germline ends. Germline V gene data show CDR1 as MDHEN and CDR2 as SYDVKM. Here the CDR3 reads CASRWDSNTGELFF. The DNA for the CDR3 is TGTGCCAGCAGGTGGGACTCTAACACCGGGGAGCTGTTTTTT. Looking up the rest from reference TRBV28 and TRBJ2-2 gives the full variable domain: DVKVTQSSRYLVKRTGEKVFLECVQDMDHENMFWYRQDPGLGLRLIYFSYDVKMKEKGDIPEGYSVSREKKERFSLILESASTNQTSMYLCASRWDSNTGELFFGEGSRLTVL.

This chain joins TRBV19 and TRBJ2-1; perhaps TRBD1 as D (6 bases). The CDR3 spans 15 residues. Per germline, CDR1 LNHDA and CDR2 SQIVND (reference sequence). V was clipped by 1 base and J by 7 bases, with 14 bases between them. The chain's CDR3 is CASSIGGLLSNEQFF. The CDR3 DNA sequence: TGTGCCAGTAGTATAGGGGGGCTACTATCTAATGAGCAGTTCTTC.

The chain combines TRBV5-4 with TRBJ2-1; 8 nucleotides line up with TRBD2. V dropped 4 bases and J dropped 0; count of bases not matched to a gene: 9. The CDR3 is made up of 17 amino acids. CDR1 is SGHNT, CDR2 YYREEE, per germline (reference sequence). This CDR3 is CASSLGAGGISYNEQFF. CDR3 nucleotides: TGTGCCAGCAGCCTAGGGGCGGGGGGAATCTCCTACAATGAGCAGTTCTTC.

On this clonotype itself: Being one base from a much bigger clone, this may be a read error. The V and J genes are TRBV20-1 and TRBJ2-5; TRBD2 might be the D (6 bases). The CDR3 consists of 16 residues. Looked up from germline, CDR1 is DFQATT and CDR2 is SNEGSKA (reference sequence). V shed 3 bases and J shed 9 bases, with 26 bases lying between them. In DNA, the CDR3 is TGCAGTGCTAGGGGGGACTTCCCTGGTCTGTCGGAGGCCCAGTACTTC. This sequence encodes CSARGDFPGLSEAQYF.

The sample holds a few counts of this clonotype. V usage is TRBV28 and J usage is TRBJ2-7, with TRBD2 identical over 8 bases. This CDR3 has 14 amino acids. V lost 7 bases to trimming and J lost 3 bases; unmatched junction nucleotides: 8. The germline V gene has CDR1 MDHEN and CDR2 SYDVKM. CDR3 residues: CASKTSGTSYEQYF. The CDR3 DNA sequence: TGTGCCAGCAAGACCTCGGGGACTAGCTACGAGCAGTACTTC.

The rearrangement uses TRBV2 and TRBJ2-7; perhaps TRBD2 as D (6 bases). V was shortened by 3 bases and J by 7 bases, with 10 bases between the two germline ends. CDR3 length: 12 residues. In germline, CDR1 is SNHLY, CDR2 FYNNEI. CDR3 bases: TGTGCCAGCAGTGACACGGGACTGGAGCAGTACTTC. Amino acid sequence: CASSDTGLEQYF.

This clonotype has just a few counts. The V gene is TRBV7-2, the J gene TRBJ1-5; 7 bases agree with TRBD1. The CDR3 extends over 13 amino acids. The V gene end was trimmed by 5 bases and the J gene end by 4 bases; junction bases not matched to a gene: 2. CDR1 and CDR2 (germline): SGHTA, FQGNSA. Written as DNA, the CDR3 is TGTGCCAGCAGCCCACAGGGGAATCAGCCCCAGCATTTT. It yields the protein CASSPQGNQPQHF.

This clonotype rates as medium-sized. The J gene is TRBJ1-5, the V gene TRBV7-8; no clear D gene. Trimming removed 1 base at V and 6 bases at J, with 7 bases between. This CDR3 is 13 amino acids long. Germline values: CDR1 SGHVS, CDR2 FQNEAQ. CDR3: CASSLGGSQPQHF. The CDR3 nucleotides are TGTGCCAGCAGCTTAGGGGGAAGTCAGCCCCAGCATTTT.

This sequence joins TRBV12-3 or TRBV12-4 and TRBJ2-7; TRBD1 or TRBD2 may be the D gene (5 bases each). CDR3 length: 17 residues. V was clipped by 3 bases and J by 2 bases, with 20 bases between them. The CDR3 nucleotides read TGTGCCAGCAGTTTCCTCCCCGGGGCACGGAGAACCTACGAGCAGTACTTC. This sequence encodes CASSFLPGARRTYEQYF.

The chain recombines TRBV7-2 with TRBJ2-3; TRBD2 might be the D (6 bases). There are 15 residues in the CDR3. The V end lost 1 base, the J end lost 4 bases, and 12 bases lay between the germline ends. Germline V gene sequence: CDR1 SGHTA, CDR2 FQGNSA. Here the CDR3 DNA reads TGTGCCAGCAGCTTAGTACCCCCGGGGGCAGATACGCAGTATTTT. Translation gives CASSLVPPGADTQYF.

The chain employs TRBV7-3 and TRBJ2-6, with a possible D match to TRBD2 (7 bases). From germline, CDR1 is SGHTA and CDR2 FQGTGA. The CDR3 is 14 amino acids. Deletions cut 7 bases from V and 4 bases from J, with 11 bases between. For the CDR3, the DNA is TGTGCCAGCAAGGGGGGGCCGGGGGCCAACGTCCTGACTTTC. Translation gives CASKGGPGANVLTF.

In this sample, this clonotype turned up a few times. V and J are TRBV28 and TRBJ1-5; 12 positions match TRBD1. Germline lookup yields CDR1 MDHEN and CDR2 SYDVKM. This CDR3 has 17 residues. The J segment lost 6 bases and the V segment lost 3 bases, leaving 9 bases of the junction unmatched. CDR3 sequence reads: CASSLQLGTGGSQPQHF. CDR3 nucleotide sequence: TGTGCCAGCAGTTTGCAACTCGGGACAGGGGGCTCTCAGCCCCAGCATTTT.

The chain combines TRBV7-3 with TRBJ2-2; TRBD1 aligns across 7 bases. The CDR3 is made up of 15 amino acids. The V segment lost 6 bases and the J segment 0 bases; nucleotides outside the gene matches: 4. The V gene's germline CDR1 is SGHTA and CDR2 FQGTGA. The CDR3 DNA reads TGTGCCAGCAGGACCGGGACAGCGAACACCGGGGAGCTGTTTTTT. Its protein product is CASRTGTANTGELFF.

The chain links TRBV6-1 to TRBJ1-5, with TRBD1 matching 7 bases. The CDR3 is 14 residues long. V shed 5 bases and J 7 bases; nucleotides not matched to a gene: 8. Germline values: CDR1 MNHNS, CDR2 SASEGT. The DNA of the CDR3 is TGTGCCAGCAGTCGAGACAGGGAGGACCAGCCCCAGCATTTT. Its translation: CASSRDREDQPQHF.

A few counts support this clonotype. The chain carries TRBV28 and TRBJ1-5, with 7 bases matching TRBD1. Per the germline V gene, CDR1 is MDHEN and CDR2 is SYDVKM. Germline trimming cut 2 bases from V and 6 bases from J; bases unmatched to any gene: 10. The CDR3 totals 16 residues. CDR3 DNA sequence: TGTGCCAGCAGTTTACCCCTAACAGGGGCGGGTCAGCCCCAGCATTTT. This translates into CASSLPLTGAGQPQHF.

This chain links TRBV28 with TRBJ1-1; no clear D. The V and J ends lost 3 bases and 5 bases respectively, with 13 bases between them. The CDR3 spans 14 residues. Germline assignment: CDR1 MDHEN and CDR2 SYDVKM. CDR3 DNA: TGTGCCAGCAGTTTTAAGGGCAGGAGGACTGAAGCTTTCTTT. Amino acids: CASSFKGRRTEAFF.

This clonotype was counted between two and nine times. The chain couples TRBV27 to TRBJ2-5; TRBD1 matches 8 bases. The CDR3 runs to 14 residues. Germline assignment: CDR1 MNHEY and CDR2 SMNVEV (reference sequence). Losses at the gene ends were 4 bases for V and 1 base for J; bases not matched to a gene: 2. Written as DNA, the CDR3 is TGTGCCAGCAGTTCACAGGGGGTCCAAGAGACCCAGTACTTC. It is translated as CASSSQGVQETQYF.